Described below is a single TCR beta chain sequence and its context. Antigen unknown. Relative to the germline gene, one junction end is altered; a read error may explain this. Then a second PCR, running roughly 7 to 11 cycles, was carried out with a sample-barcoded 5' primer and a J-beta primer mix. Each CDR3 protein is one row after TCRdb ran MiXCR on the 5' RACE reads. This sample yields about 680,000 distinct CDR3 sequences, of which about 52% are seen a single time; 30% to 35% belongs to the top ten. Healthy Caucasians from Russia aged roughly 6 to 95 served as donors. The data originate from a study of blood T cells in healthy people across ages. Notes on the study in general: Getting older went along with TCR beta diversity per million T cells dropping roughly linearly. Estimates based on one million T cells were treated as lower bounds.

CDR3 length equals 12 residues. From germline, CDR1 is LGHDT and CDR2 YNNKEL (reference sequence). Material for sequencing was blood. This TCR was recovered from a woman aged 60-75 years in good health. The chain recombines TRBV3-1 with TRBJ2-5; D is unclear. CDR3 region: CASSHGQETQYF. The CDR3 DNA reads TGCGCCAGCAGCCACGGACAAGAGACCCAGTACTTC.